One and the same sample provided the 4 T cell receptor beta chains below, sequenced in a study of T cells in Graves' hyperthyroidism and ophthalmopathy. The CDR3 regions of TCR beta were amplified from RNA transcripts. HTBI primers were the set used in a first-round RT-PCR of the TCR CDR3. TCRdb independently ran MiXCR on the multiplex PCR reads; one entry per CDR3 protein. The sample shows a few hundred thousand distinct CDR3 sequences, approximately 13% of them seen only once. The sequenced sample was blood. The receptors were sampled from a middle-aged woman with Graves' ophthalmopathy.

This clonotype was observed once. Just one base apart from a much larger clone, this may be a read error. V usage is TRBV7-2 and J usage is TRBJ2-1; D possibly corresponds to TRBD2 (6 bases). The germline CDR1 and CDR2 sequences are SGHTA and FQGNSA. The CDR3 is 13 amino acids. The CDR3 DNA follows: TGTGCCAGCAGCTTAGGCGGGGCCGGGGAGCAGTCCTTC. As protein: CASSLGGAGEQSF.

The table lists this clonotype with many counts. V and J are TRBV20-1 and TRBJ2-7; 9 positions agree with TRBD2. V gave up 6 bases and J gave up 3 bases; unmatched junction bases: 3. CDR3 length: 12 amino acids. CDR1 is DFQATT and CDR2 is SNEGSKA in the germline V gene (reference sequence). The CDR3 nucleotides are TGCAGTGCGTGGACTAGCGACTACGAGCAGTACTTC. Translated, it gives CSAWTSDYEQYF.

This clonotype was observed at least ten times. This chain uses TRBV28 with TRBJ1-5; D is ambiguous. The V gene lost 6 bases and the J gene lost 0 bases, with 12 bases spanning the gap. The length of the CDR3 is 15 residues. Germline-derived CDR1 and CDR2 are MDHEN and SYDVKM. The chain's CDR3 is CASSPLGNSNQPQHF. As DNA, the CDR3 is TGTGCCAGCAGCCCCCTAGGAAATAGCAATCAGCCCCAGCATTTT.

This clonotype showed up many times. V is TRBV28 and J is TRBJ1-1; no clear D. V gave up 6 bases and J gave up 1 base, with 9 bases separating them. Germline CDR1 MDHEN, CDR2 SYDVKM. The CDR3 runs 13 residues. The CDR3 DNA reads TGTGCCAGCAGGAGAACGACGAACACTGAAGCTTTCTTT. It codes for CASRRTTNTEAFF.